The T cell receptor (delta chain) described here comes from a study of gamma-delta T cells after stem cell transplantation. TCRdb reprocessed the RT-PCR reads through CATT. The data show 12,000 to 15,000 delta-chain clones, around 30% seen once. Germline assignment: CDR1 TVYSNPD and CDR2 GDNSRS (reference sequence). The ends lost 3 bases at V and 0 bases at J; junction bases unmatched: 15. The CDR3 runs 21 residues. This clone appeared a few times. The V call is TRDV3, the J call TRDJ3; 12 nucleotides align to TRDD3. What was sequenced was gamma-delta T cells. This TCR came from a human donor. It is not recorded whose cells these are; they may come from a transplant donor. CDR3 DNA: TGTGCCTTGTGTTATCCCCACTGGGGGATACCCTCCTCCTGGGACACCCGACAGATGTTTTTC. Translated: CALCYPHWGIPSSWDTRQMFF. The variable domain in full, with the rest retrieved from reference TRDV3 and TRDJ3, is CDKVTQSSPDQTVASGSEVVLLCTYDTVYSNPDLFWYRIRPDYSFQFVFYGDNSRSEGADFTQGRFSVKHILTQKAFHLVISPVRTEDSATYYCALCYPHWGIPSSWDTRQMFFGTGIKLFVEP.